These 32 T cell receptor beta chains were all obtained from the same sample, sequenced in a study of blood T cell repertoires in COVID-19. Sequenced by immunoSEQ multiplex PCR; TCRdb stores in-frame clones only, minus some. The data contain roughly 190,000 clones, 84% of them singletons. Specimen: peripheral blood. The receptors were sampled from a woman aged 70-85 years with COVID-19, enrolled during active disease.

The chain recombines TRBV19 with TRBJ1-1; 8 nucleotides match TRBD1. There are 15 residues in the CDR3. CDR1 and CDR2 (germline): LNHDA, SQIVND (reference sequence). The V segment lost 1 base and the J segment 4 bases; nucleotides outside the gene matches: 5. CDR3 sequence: CASSIVWQGATEAFF. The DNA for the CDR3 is TGTGCCAGTAGTATAGTATGGCAGGGGGCCACTGAAGCTTTCTTT.

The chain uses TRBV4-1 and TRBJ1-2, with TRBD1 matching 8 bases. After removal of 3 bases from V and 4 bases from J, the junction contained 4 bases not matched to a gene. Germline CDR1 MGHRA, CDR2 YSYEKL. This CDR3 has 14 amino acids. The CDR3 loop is CASSQPGQGYGYTF. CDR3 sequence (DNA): TGCGCCAGCAGCCAGCCCGGACAGGGCTATGGCTACACCTTC.

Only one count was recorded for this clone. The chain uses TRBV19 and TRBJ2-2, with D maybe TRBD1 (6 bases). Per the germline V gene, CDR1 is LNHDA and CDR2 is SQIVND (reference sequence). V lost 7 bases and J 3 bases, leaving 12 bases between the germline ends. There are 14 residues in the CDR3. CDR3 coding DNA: TGTGCCAGTACCCAGGGGTCCTACACCGGGGAGCTGTTTTTT. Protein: CASTQGSYTGELFF.

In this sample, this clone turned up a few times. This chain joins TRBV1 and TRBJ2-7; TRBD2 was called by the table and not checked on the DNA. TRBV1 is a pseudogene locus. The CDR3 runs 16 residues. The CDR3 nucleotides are TGCACCAGCAGCCAAGTCCCTAGCGGGAGGGTCCACGAGCAGTACTTC. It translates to CTSSQVPSGRVHEQYF.

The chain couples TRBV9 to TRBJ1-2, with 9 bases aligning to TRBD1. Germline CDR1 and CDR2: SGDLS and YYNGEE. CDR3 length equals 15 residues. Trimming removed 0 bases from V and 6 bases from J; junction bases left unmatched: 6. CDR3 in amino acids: CASSVDGQGYNGYTF. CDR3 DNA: TGTGCCAGCAGCGTAGATGGACAGGGGTATAATGGCTACACCTTC.

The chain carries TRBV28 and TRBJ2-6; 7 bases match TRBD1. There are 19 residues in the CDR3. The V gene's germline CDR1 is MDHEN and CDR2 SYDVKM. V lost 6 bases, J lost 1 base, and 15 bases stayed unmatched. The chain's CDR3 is CASSSTPTGKGSGANVLTF. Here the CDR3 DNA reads TGTGCCAGCAGCTCTACCCCGACAGGGAAGGGATCTGGGGCCAACGTCCTGACTTTC.

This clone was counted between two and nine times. As DNA, the CDR3 is TGTGCCACCCAGGAGGGGAGTTATGGCTACACCTTC. It encodes CATQEGSYGYTF. This chain joins TRBV15 and TRBJ1-2; maybe TRBD1 (5 bases). V lost 8 bases and J lost 5, with 12 bases in between. Germline V gene sequence: CDR1 LNHNV, CDR2 YYDKDF (reference sequence). The CDR3 spans 12 residues.

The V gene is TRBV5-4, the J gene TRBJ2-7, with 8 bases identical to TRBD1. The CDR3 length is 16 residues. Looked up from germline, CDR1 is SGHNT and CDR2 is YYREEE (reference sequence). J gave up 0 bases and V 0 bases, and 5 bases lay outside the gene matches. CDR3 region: CASSLARGQGSYEQYF. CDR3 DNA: TGTGCCAGCAGCTTGGCCCGCGGACAGGGCTCCTACGAGCAGTACTTC.

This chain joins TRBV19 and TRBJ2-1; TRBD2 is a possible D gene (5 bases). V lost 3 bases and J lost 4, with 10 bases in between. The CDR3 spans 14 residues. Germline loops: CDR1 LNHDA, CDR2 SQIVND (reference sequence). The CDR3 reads CASSILGAYNEQFF. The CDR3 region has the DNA TGTGCCAGTAGTATTCTGGGAGCGTACAATGAGCAGTTCTTC.

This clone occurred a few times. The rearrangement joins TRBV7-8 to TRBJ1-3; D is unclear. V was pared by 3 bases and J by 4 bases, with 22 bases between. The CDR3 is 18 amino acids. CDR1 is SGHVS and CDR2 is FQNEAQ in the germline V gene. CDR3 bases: TGTGCCAGCAGCTTTTGGGCTGATGCTCCCAAACCGGGAAACACCATATATTTT. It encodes CASSFWADAPKPGNTIYF.

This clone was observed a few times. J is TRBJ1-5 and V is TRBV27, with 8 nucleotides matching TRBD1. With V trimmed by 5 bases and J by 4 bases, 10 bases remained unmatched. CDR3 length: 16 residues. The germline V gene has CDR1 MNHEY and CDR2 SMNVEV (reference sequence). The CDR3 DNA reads TGTGCCAGCAGTCAAGGACAGGGTCTATATAATCAGCCCCAGCATTTT. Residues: CASSQGQGLYNQPQHF.

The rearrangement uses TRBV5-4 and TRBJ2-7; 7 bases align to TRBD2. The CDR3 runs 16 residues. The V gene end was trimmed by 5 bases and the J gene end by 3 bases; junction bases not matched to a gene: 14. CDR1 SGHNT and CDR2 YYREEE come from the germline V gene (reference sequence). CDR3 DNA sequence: TGTGCCAGCAGTCAGTCTAGCGGCGCAGACCACTACGAGCAGTACTTC. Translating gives CASSQSSGADHYEQYF.

The CDR3 coding sequence is TGTGCCAGCATTGGTTTTGGCCAGACAGGGCATAATCAGCCCCAGCATTTT. Amino acid sequence: CASIGFGQTGHNQPQHF. The chain is built from TRBV28 and TRBJ1-5; TRBD1 matches at 7 bases. This CDR3 is built from 17 residues. Trimming cost V 7 bases and J 4 bases; bases outside gene matches: 16. Germline CDR1 MDHEN, CDR2 SYDVKM.

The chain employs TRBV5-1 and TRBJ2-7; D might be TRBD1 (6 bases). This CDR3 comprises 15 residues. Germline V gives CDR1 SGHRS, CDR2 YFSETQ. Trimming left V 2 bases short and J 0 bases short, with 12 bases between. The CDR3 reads CASSLATGRSYEQYF. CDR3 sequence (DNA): TGCGCCAGCAGCTTAGCGACAGGCCGCTCCTACGAGCAGTACTTC.

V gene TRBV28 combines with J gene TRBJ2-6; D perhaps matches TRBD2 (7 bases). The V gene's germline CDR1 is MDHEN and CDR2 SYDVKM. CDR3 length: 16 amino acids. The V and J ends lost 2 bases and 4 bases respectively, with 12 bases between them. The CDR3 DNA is TGTGCCAGCAGTTTAGGGGGGGCCGCGGGGGCCAACGTCCTGACTTTC. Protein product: CASSLGGAAGANVLTF.

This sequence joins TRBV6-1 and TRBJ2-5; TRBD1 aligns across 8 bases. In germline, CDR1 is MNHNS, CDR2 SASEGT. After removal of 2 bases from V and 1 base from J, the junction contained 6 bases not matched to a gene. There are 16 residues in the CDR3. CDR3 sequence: CASSERQGAIQETQYF. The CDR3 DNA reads TGTGCCAGCAGTGAACGGCAGGGGGCTATCCAAGAGACCCAGTACTTC.

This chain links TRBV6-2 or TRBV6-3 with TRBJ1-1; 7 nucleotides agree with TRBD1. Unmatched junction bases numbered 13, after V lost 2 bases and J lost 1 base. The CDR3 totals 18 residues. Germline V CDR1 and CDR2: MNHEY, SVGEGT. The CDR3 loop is CASSYHHGRTGGNTEAFF. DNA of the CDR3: TGTGCCAGCAGTTACCATCACGGCAGGACAGGCGGGAACACTGAAGCTTTCTTT.

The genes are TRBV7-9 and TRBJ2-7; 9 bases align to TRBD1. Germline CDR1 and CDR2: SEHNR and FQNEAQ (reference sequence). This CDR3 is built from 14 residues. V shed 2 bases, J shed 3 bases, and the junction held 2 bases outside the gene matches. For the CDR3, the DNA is TGTGCCAGCAGCTTAAGGGACAGGGTCTACGAGCAGTACTTC. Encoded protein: CASSLRDRVYEQYF.

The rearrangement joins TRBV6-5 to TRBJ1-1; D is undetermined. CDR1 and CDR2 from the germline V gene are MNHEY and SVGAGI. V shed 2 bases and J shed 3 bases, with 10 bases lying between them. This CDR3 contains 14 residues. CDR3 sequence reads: CASSYDQRHTEAFF. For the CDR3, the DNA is TGTGCCAGCAGTTACGATCAGAGGCACACTGAAGCTTTCTTT.

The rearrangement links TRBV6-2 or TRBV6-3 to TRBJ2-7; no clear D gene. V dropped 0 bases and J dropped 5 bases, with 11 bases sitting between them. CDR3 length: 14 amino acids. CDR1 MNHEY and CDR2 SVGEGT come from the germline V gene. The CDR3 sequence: CASSYSIRVNEQYV. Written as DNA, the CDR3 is TGTGCCAGCAGTTACTCAATCCGAGTAAACGAGCAGTACGTC.

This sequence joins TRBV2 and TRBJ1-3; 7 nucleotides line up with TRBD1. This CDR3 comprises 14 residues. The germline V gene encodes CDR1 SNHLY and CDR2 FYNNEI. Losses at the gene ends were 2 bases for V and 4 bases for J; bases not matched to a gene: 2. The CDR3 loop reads CASSERGLGNTIYF. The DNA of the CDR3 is TGTGCCAGCAGTGAAAGGGGGCTCGGAAACACCATATATTTT.

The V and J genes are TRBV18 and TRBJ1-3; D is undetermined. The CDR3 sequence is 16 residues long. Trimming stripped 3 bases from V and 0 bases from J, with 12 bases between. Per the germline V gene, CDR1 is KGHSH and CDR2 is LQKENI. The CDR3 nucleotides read TGTGCCAGCTCACCGTACCGACAAGACTCTGGAAACACCATATATTTT. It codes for CASSPYRQDSGNTIYF.

DNA for the CDR3: TGCGCCAGCAGCTTGGGGTCGGGACAGTCCTACGAGCAGTACTTC. It codes for CASSLGSGQSYEQYF. V gene TRBV5-1 combines with J gene TRBJ2-7; the match to TRBD1 covers 7 bases. Per germline, CDR1 SGHRS and CDR2 YFSETQ. After removal of 0 bases from V and 1 base from J, the junction contained 4 bases not matched to a gene. CDR3 length equals 15 residues.

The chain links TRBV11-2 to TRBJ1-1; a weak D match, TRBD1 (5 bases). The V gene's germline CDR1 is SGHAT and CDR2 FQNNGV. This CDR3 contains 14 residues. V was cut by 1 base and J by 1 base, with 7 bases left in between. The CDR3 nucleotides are TGTGCCAGCAGCTTAGTCACAGGGAACACTGAAGCTTTCTTT. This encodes CASSLVTGNTEAFF.

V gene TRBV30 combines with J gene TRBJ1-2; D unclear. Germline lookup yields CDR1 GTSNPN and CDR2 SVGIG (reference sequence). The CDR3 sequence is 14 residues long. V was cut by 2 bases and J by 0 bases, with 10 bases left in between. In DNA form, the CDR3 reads TGTGCCTGGAGTTTCCATAGAGCTAACTATGGCTACACCTTC. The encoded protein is CAWSFHRANYGYTF.

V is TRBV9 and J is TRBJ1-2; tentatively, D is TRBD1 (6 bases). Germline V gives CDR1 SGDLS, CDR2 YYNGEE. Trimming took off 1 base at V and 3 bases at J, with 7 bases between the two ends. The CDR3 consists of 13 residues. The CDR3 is CASSVSGDYGYTF. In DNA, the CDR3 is TGTGCCAGCAGCGTATCAGGGGACTATGGCTACACCTTC. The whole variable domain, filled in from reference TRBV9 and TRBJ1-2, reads DSGVTQTPKHLITATGQRVTLRCSPRSGDLSVYWYQQSLDQGLQFLIQYYNGEERAKGNILERFSAQQFPDLHSELNLSSLELGDSALYFCASSVSGDYGYTFGSGTRLTVV.

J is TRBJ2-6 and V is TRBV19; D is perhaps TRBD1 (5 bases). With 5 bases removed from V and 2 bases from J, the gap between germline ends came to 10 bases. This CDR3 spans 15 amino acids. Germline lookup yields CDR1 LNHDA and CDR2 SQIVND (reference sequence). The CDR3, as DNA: TGTGCCAGTAGTTCGAGACAGACTGGGGCCAACGTCCTGACTTTC. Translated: CASSSRQTGANVLTF.

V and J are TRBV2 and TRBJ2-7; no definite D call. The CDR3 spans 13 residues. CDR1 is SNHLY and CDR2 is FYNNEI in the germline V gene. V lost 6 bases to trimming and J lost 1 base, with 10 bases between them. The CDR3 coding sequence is TGTGCCAGCAGCGTACAGTTTTCCTACGAGCAGTACTTC. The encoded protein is CASSVQFSYEQYF.

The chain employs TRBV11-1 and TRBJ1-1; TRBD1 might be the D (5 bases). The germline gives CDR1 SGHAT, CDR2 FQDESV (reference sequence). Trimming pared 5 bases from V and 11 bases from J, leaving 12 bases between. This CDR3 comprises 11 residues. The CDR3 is CASSQLAGAFF. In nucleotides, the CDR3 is TGTGCCAGCAGCCAACTAGCAGGGGCTTTCTTT.

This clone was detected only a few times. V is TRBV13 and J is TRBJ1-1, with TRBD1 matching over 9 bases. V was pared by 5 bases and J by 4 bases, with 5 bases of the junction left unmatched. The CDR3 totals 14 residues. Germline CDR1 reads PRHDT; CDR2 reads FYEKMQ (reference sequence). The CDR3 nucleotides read TGTGCCAGCAGCAAGGGACAGGGAGCCACTGAAGCTTTCTTT. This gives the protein CASSKGQGATEAFF.

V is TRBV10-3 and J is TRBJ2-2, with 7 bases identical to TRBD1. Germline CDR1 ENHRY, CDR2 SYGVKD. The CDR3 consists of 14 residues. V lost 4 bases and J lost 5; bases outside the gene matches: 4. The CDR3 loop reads CAISGTGRTGELFF. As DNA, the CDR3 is TGTGCCATCAGTGGGACAGGTCGTACCGGGGAGCTGTTTTTT.

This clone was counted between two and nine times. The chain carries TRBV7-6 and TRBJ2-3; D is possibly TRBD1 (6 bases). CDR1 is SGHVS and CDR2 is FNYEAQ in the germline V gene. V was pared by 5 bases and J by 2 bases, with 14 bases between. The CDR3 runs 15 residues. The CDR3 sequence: CASSPGHYFTDTQYF. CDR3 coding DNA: TGTGCCAGCAGCCCGGGACACTACTTCACAGATACGCAGTATTTT. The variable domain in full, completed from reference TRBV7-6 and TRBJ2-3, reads GAGVSQSPRYKVTKRGQDVALRCDPISGHVSLYWYRQALGQGPEFLTYFNYEAQQDKSGLPNDRFSAERPEGSISTLTIQRTEQRDSAMYRCASSPGHYFTDTQYFGPGTRLTVL.